A selection of T cell receptor beta chains follows, all from one sample in a study of T cell responses to AZD1222 COVID-19 vaccine. Clones were sequenced by immunoSEQ multiplex PCR, and TCRdb holds only the in-frame ones, with some missing. Of approximately 50,000 clones listed, about 85% were seen once; the top ten hold roughly a fifth. Sequences were derived from peripheral blood, sampled on day 0 of MenACWY control vaccination. These TCRs come from an adult in good health. Each CDR3 is given with its conserved first and last residue. A D gene is named only where the DNA matches it firmly. A clone size is listed for some rows: how often the clone was seen (once, few, many), or a class if it is expanded.

V gene: TRBV28
D gene: NA
J gene: TRBJ2-3
clone size: NA
CDR3 protein: CASSSSGQYTDTQYF
CDR3 DNA: TGTGCCAGCAGTTCCTCGGGGCAGTACACAGATACGCAGTATTTT

V gene: TRBV19
D gene: TRBD2
J gene: TRBJ2-1
clone size: once
CDR3 protein: CASSRTSGANNEQFF
CDR3 DNA: TGTGCCAGTAGTCGGACTAGCGGGGCGAATAATGAGCAGTTCTTC

V gene: TRBV15
D gene: TRBD1
J gene: TRBJ1-2
clone size: NA
CDR3 protein: CATSRGDRGGYTF
CDR3 DNA: TGTGCCACCAGCAGAGGGGACAGGGGTGGCTACACCTTC

V gene: TRBV9
D gene: NA
J gene: TRBJ2-7
clone size: NA
CDR3 protein: CASSVEQGTSYEQYF
CDR3 DNA: TGTGCCAGCAGCGTAGAACAGGGGACTTCCTACGAGCAGTACTTC

V gene: TRBV5-4
D gene: NA
J gene: TRBJ2-2
clone size: once
CDR3 protein: CASSFTGPINTGELFF
CDR3 DNA: TGTGCCAGCAGCTTCACAGGGCCAATAAACACCGGGGAGCTGTTTTTT

V gene: TRBV7-2
D gene: NA
J gene: TRBJ1-1
clone size: NA
CDR3 protein: CASSFQEANTEAFF
CDR3 DNA: TGTGCCAGCAGCTTTCAGGAGGCCAACACTGAAGCTTTCTTT

V gene: TRBV5-1
D gene: NA
J gene: TRBJ2-3
clone size: NA
CDR3 protein: CASSWGFRDSTDTQYF
CDR3 DNA: TGCGCCAGCAGCTGGGGGTTCAGGGACAGCACAGATACGCAGTATTTT

V gene: TRBV21-1
D gene: NA
J gene: TRBJ2-7
clone size: NA
CDR3 protein: CASSKANREREEQYF
CDR3 DNA: TGTGCCAGCAGCAAAGCAAATCGAGAACGGGAGGAGCAGTACTTC

V gene: TRBV10-3
D gene: TRBD2
J gene: TRBJ2-7
clone size: NA
CDR3 protein: CAISEASGRGEQYF
CDR3 DNA: TGTGCCATCAGTGAGGCTAGCGGGAGAGGCGAGCAGTACTTC

V gene: TRBV6-2/TRBV6-3
D gene: NA
J gene: TRBJ2-1
clone size: NA
CDR3 protein: CASSRPSYNEQFF
CDR3 DNA: TGTGCCAGCAGCCGTCCTTCATACAATGAGCAGTTCTTC

V gene: TRBV7-9
D gene: NA
J gene: TRBJ1-2
clone size: NA
CDR3 protein: CASSLGGAGYTF
CDR3 DNA: TGTGCCAGCAGCTTAGGGGGGGCGGGCTACACCTTC

V gene: TRBV2
D gene: TRBD1
J gene: TRBJ1-1
clone size: NA
CDR3 protein: CASSARTGRLEAFF
CDR3 DNA: TGTGCCAGCAGTGCCCGGACAGGGAGGCTTGAAGCTTTCTTT

V gene: TRBV3-1/TRBV3-2
D gene: TRBD2
J gene: TRBJ2-5
clone size: NA
CDR3 protein: CASMLAGVRTQYF
CDR3 DNA: TGTGCCAGCATGCTAGCGGGAGTTCGGACCCAGTACTTC

V gene: TRBV4-3
D gene: NA
J gene: TRBJ1-3
clone size: few
CDR3 protein: CASSQVDGKLHF
CDR3 DNA: TGCGCCAGCAGCCAAGTAGATGGTAAACTCCATTTT

V gene: TRBV19
D gene: TRBD2
J gene: TRBJ2-7
clone size: NA
CDR3 protein: CASSASLGGMTYEQYF
CDR3 DNA: TGTGCCAGTAGTGCCTCCCTGGGAGGGATGACATACGAGCAGTACTTC

V gene: TRBV19
D gene: NA
J gene: TRBJ2-1
clone size: NA
CDR3 protein: CASSQPGLMMRSYNEQFF
CDR3 DNA: TGTGCCAGTAGTCAACCGGGACTGATGATGAGGTCCTACAATGAGCAGTTCTTC

V gene: TRBV6-5
D gene: TRBD1
J gene: TRBJ1-5
clone size: NA
CDR3 protein: CASRDGQGLNQPQHF
CDR3 DNA: TGTGCCAGCAGGGACGGACAGGGTCTCAATCAGCCCCAGCATTTT

V gene: TRBV7-9
D gene: NA
J gene: TRBJ1-1
clone size: medium-sized
CDR3 protein: CASSIGTPKAFF
CDR3 DNA: TGTGCCAGCAGCATCGGGACACCAAAAGCTTTCTTT